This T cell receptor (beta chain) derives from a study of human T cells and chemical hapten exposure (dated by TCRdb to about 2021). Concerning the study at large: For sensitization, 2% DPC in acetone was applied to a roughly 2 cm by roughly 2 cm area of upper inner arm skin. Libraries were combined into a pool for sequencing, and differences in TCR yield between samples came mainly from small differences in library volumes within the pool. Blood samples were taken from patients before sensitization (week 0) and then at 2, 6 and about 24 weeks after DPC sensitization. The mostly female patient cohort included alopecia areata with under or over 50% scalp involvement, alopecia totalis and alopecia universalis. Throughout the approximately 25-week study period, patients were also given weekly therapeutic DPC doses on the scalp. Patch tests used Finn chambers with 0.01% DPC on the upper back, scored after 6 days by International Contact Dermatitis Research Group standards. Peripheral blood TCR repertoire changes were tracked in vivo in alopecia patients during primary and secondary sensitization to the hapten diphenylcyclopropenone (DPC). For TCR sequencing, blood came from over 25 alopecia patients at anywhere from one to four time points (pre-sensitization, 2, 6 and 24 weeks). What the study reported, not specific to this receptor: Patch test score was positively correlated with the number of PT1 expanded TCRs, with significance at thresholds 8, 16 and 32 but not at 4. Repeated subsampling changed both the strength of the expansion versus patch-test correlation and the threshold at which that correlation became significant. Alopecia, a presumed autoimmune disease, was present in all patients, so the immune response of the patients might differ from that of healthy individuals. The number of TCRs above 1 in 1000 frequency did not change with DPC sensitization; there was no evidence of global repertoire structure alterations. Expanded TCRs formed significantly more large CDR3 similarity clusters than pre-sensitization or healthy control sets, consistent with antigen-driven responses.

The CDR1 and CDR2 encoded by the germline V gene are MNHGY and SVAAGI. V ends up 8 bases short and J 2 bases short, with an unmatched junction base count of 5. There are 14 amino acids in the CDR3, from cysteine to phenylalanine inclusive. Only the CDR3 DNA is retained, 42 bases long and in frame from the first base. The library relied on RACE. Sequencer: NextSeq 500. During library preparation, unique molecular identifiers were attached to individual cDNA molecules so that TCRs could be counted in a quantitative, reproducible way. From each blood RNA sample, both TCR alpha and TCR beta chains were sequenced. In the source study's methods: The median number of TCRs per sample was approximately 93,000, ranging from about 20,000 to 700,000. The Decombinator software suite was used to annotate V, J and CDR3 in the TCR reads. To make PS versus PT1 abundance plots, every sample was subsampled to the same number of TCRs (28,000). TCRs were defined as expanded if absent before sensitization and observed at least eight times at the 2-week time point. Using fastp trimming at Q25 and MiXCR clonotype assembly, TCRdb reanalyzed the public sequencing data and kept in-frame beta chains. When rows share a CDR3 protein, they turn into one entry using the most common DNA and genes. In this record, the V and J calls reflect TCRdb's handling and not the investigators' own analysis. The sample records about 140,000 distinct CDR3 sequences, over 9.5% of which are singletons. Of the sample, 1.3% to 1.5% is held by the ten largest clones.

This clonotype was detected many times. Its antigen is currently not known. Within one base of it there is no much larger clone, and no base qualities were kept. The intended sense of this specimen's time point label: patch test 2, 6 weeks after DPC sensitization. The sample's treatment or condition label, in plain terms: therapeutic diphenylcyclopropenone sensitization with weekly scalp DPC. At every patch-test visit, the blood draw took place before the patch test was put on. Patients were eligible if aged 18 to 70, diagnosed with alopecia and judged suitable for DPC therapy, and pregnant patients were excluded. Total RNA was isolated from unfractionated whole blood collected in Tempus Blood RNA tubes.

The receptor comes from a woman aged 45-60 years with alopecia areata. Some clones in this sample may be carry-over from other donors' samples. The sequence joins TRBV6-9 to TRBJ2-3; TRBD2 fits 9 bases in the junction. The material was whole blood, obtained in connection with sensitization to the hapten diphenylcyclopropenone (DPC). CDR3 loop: CASSLAGNTDTQYF. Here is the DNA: TGTGCCAGCTCTCTAGCGGGAAACACAGATACGCAGTATTTT.